A single sample gave rise to the 31 T cell receptor beta chains below, sequenced in a study of regulatory T cells in long-lasting Graves disease. Time point denoted: newly diagnosed GD, antithyroid drugs for less than 3 months. Extracted RNA from PBMCs served as the source of the TCR library. Building of the TCR beta libraries involved iRepertoire HTBI primers and Arm-PCR of CDR3 regions. A single record per CDR3 protein comes from TCRdb applying MiXCR to the multiplex PCR reads. The sample carries approximately 440,000 distinct CDR3 sequences, 15% to 20% recorded once. These data were also filed under a second study, of T cells in Graves' hyperthyroidism and ophthalmopathy.

The sequences come from peripheral blood mononuclear cells (PBMCs), collected at new diagnosis, from a patient treated with antithyroid drugs. Receptors originate from a man aged 35 to 55 with Graves disease.

This clonotype was detected many times. Relative to the germline gene, one junction end is altered; a read error may explain this. The chain is built from TRBV28 and TRBJ1-1; 8 nucleotides agree with TRBD1. Germline values: CDR1 MDHEN, CDR2 SYDVKM. There are 12 residues in the CDR3. This CDR3 is CASDRGDTGAFF. The DNA of the CDR3 is TGTGCCAGCGACAGGGGTGACACTGGAGCTTTCTTT.

This clonotype was detected many times. This chain uses TRBV30 with TRBJ2-3, with 14 bases aligning to TRBD2. Germline CDR1 and CDR2: GTSNPN and SVGIG (reference sequence). The length of the CDR3 is 15 residues. Trimming took 7 bases from V and 4 from J; bases not matched to a gene: 7. CDR3 in DNA: TGTGCCTTCTCCGGGACTAGCGGGAGCGCAGATACGCAGTATTTT. Residues: CAFSGTSGSADTQYF.

This clonotype occurred many times. The J gene is TRBJ2-7, the V gene TRBV7-2; TRBD2 matches 12 bases. V shed 5 bases and J 7 bases; nucleotides not matched to a gene: 9. Germline loops: CDR1 SGHTA, CDR2 FQGNSA. This CDR3 has 15 residues. CDR3 amino acids: CASSTLAGGAWEQYF. In DNA form, the CDR3 reads TGTGCCAGCAGCACGCTAGCGGGAGGGGCGTGGGAGCAGTACTTC.

Many counts were recorded for this clonotype. V usage is TRBV20-1 and J usage is TRBJ1-5; 7 bases fit TRBD1. CDR3 length equals 13 residues. The V segment lost 2 bases and the J segment 5 bases; nucleotides outside the gene matches: 3. Per germline, CDR1 DFQATT and CDR2 SNEGSKA (reference sequence). Written as DNA, the CDR3 is TGCAGTGCTAGACAGGGGGTTGATCAGCCCCAGCATTTT. Translating it yields CSARQGVDQPQHF.

The chain carries TRBV20-1 and TRBJ2-5, with unresolved D. Germline values: CDR1 DFQATT, CDR2 SNEGSKA (reference sequence). V was clipped by 5 bases and J by 1 base, with 14 bases between them. The CDR3 is 14 residues long. The CDR3 DNA follows: TGCAGTGCTTCCCCCCCGATGGGCCAAGAGACCCAGTACTTC. Translating it yields CSASPPMGQETQYF.

Many counts were recorded for this clonotype. The chain couples TRBV5-1 to TRBJ2-7; TRBD1 agrees at 7 bases. The length of the CDR3 is 16 residues. CDR1 is SGHRS, CDR2 YFSETQ, per germline. J lost 2 bases, V lost 4 bases, and 12 bases had no gene match. In DNA form, the CDR3 reads TGCGCCAGCAGCCCCCTCGGTGGGGGACAGACCTACGAGCAGTACTTC. Residues: CASSPLGGGQTYEQYF.

The chain joins TRBV6-2 or TRBV6-3 to TRBJ2-1, with 11 bases that match TRBD2. This CDR3 has 16 amino acids. Germline trimming cut 6 bases from V and 2 bases from J; bases unmatched to any gene: 6. Germline V gene lookup returns CDR1 MNHEY and CDR2 SVGEGT. DNA of the CDR3: TGTGCCAGCAGGCTTACTAGCGGGAGTACCTACAATGAGCAGTTCTTC. Translation gives CASRLTSGSTYNEQFF.

Regarding this clonotype: A much more abundant neighbour one base away suggests this may be a read error. This likely comes from a read error, as the CDR3 has no conserved phenylalanine or tryptophan at its end. The J gene is TRBJ2-1, the V gene TRBV18; 9 bases are shared with TRBD1. From germline, CDR1 is KGHSH and CDR2 LQKENI. Germline trimming cut 4 bases from V and 8 bases from J; bases unmatched to any gene: 3. The CDR3 spans 13 residues. In DNA, the CDR3 is TGTGCCAGCTCACTAAGACAGGGGGATGAGCAGTTCCTC. This gives the protein CASSLRQGDEQFL.

This clonotype was picked up many times. The chain links TRBV3-1 to TRBJ2-3; tentative D call: TRBD2 (5 bases). The CDR3 runs to 16 residues. The V end lost 1 base, the J end lost 1 base, and 12 bases lay between the germline ends. From germline, CDR1 is LGHDT and CDR2 YNNKEL (reference sequence). The CDR3 sequence is CASSQGRYSGTDTQYF. CDR3 DNA: TGTGCCAGCAGCCAAGGGCGGTATAGCGGCACAGATACGCAGTATTTT.

This clonotype occurred many times. The rearrangement uses TRBV25-1 and TRBJ1-2; unclear D gene. The germline CDR1 and CDR2 sequences are MGHDK and SYGVNS. V lost 3 bases to trimming and J lost 4 bases, with 6 bases between them. This CDR3 is 12 amino acids long. Here the CDR3 reads CASSDSIYGYTF. CDR3 nucleotides: TGTGCCAGCAGTGACAGCATCTATGGCTACACCTTC.

V and J are TRBV7-9 and TRBJ2-2, with D perhaps TRBD2 (5 bases). Per the germline V gene, CDR1 is SEHNR and CDR2 is FQNEAQ (reference sequence). Trimming took off 5 bases at V and 2 bases at J, with 18 bases between the two ends. The CDR3 extends over 17 amino acids. CDR3 in amino acids: CASSGPWTELNTGELFF. In DNA, the CDR3 is TGTGCCAGCAGCGGCCCCTGGACTGAACTAAACACCGGGGAGCTGTTTTTT.

The chain combines TRBV7-9 with TRBJ1-1, with D possibly TRBD1 on 5 matching bases. Trimming removed 4 bases from V and 10 bases from J, with 13 bases in between. CDR3 length equals 12 residues. Germline V CDR1 and CDR2: SEHNR, FQNEAQ (reference sequence). The CDR3 loop is CASSSGTAAAFF. The CDR3 DNA is TGTGCCAGCAGCTCGGGGACCGCGGCAGCTTTCTTT. Together with reference TRBV7-9 and TRBJ1-1, the CDR3 gives the full variable domain: DTGVSQNPRHKITKRGQNVTFRCDPISEHNRLYWYRQTLGQGPEFLTYFQNEAQLEKSRLLSDRFSAERPKGSFSTLEIQRTEQGDSAMYLCASSSGTAAAFFGQGTRLTVV.

This clonotype has more than one count but fewer than ten. The V and J genes are TRBV7-9 and TRBJ1-4, with a possible D match to TRBD1 (6 bases). V was cut by 4 bases and J by 10 bases, with 16 bases left in between. CDR1 and CDR2 from the germline V gene are SEHNR and FQNEAQ (reference sequence). The CDR3 is 14 residues long. The CDR3 loop reads CASSSDGTNGKLFF. The CDR3 DNA follows: TGTGCCAGCAGCTCCGATGGGACAAACGGAAAACTGTTTTTT.

This chain uses TRBV27 with TRBJ2-6; D not certain. The CDR3 covers 15 residues. V lost 3 bases to trimming and J lost 0 bases, with 6 bases between them. Germline lookup yields CDR1 MNHEY and CDR2 SMNVEV (reference sequence). The CDR3 DNA is TGTGCCAGCAGTTTTTTAACCTCTGGGGCCAACGTCCTGACTTTC. This encodes CASSFLTSGANVLTF.

This clonotype appeared a few times. V gene TRBV12-3 or TRBV12-4 combines with J gene TRBJ1-3; D remains ambiguous. This CDR3 has 12 residues. V was trimmed by 3 bases and J by 6 bases, leaving 6 bases between them. CDR3 protein: CASSFYANTIYF. The CDR3 coding sequence is TGTGCCAGCAGTTTTTATGCAAACACCATATATTTT.

This clonotype was counted many times. The CDR3, as DNA: TGCAGTGCTAGTCGTATGGGGCTCGAGCAGTACTTC. Encoded protein: CSASRMGLEQYF. The chain carries TRBV20-1 and TRBJ2-7; possible D gene TRBD1, 5 bases. V lost 3 bases to trimming and J lost 6 bases, with 12 bases between them. The CDR3 consists of 12 residues. CDR1 and CDR2 (germline): DFQATT, SNEGSKA (reference sequence).

Only a few counts were recorded for this clonotype. The genes are TRBV6-1 and TRBJ2-2; unclear D gene. Germline assignment: CDR1 MNHNS and CDR2 SASEGT. The V gene lost 6 bases and the J gene lost 5 bases, with 16 bases spanning the gap. The CDR3 is 15 residues long. CDR3 DNA: TGTGCCAGCAGCTCTCTTGTCTGGGGAACCGGGGAGCTGTTTTTT. Its protein is CASSSLVWGTGELFF.

The sample holds many counts of this clonotype. The V and J genes are TRBV20-1 and TRBJ2-7, with D uncertain. Germline V gene sequence: CDR1 DFQATT, CDR2 SNEGSKA (reference sequence). CDR3 length: 14 residues. V dropped 1 base and J dropped 4 bases, with 14 bases sitting between them. Here the CDR3 reads CSARGRLLGYEQYF. The CDR3 DNA reads as TGCAGTGCTAGAGGGCGACTTCTAGGGTACGAGCAGTACTTC.

The gene calls are TRBV2 and TRBJ2-2; the match to TRBD2 covers 13 bases. CDR3 length: 17 residues. V shed 7 bases and J 0 bases; nucleotides not matched to a gene: 5. Germline V gene lookup returns CDR1 SNHLY and CDR2 FYNNEI. CDR3 sequence: CASTRLAGGANTGELFF. The DNA of the CDR3 is TGTGCCAGCACCAGACTAGCGGGAGGCGCGAACACCGGGGAGCTGTTTTTT.

This clonotype showed up many times. CDR3 sequence: CASSLGASETYEQYF. The CDR3 DNA sequence: TGTGCCAGCAGTTTAGGGGCTAGCGAAACCTACGAGCAGTACTTC. V and J are TRBV27 and TRBJ2-7, with a possible D match to TRBD2 (6 bases). V shed 2 bases and J shed 2 bases, with 13 bases lying between them. The CDR3 runs 15 residues. Germline V gene sequence: CDR1 MNHEY, CDR2 SMNVEV (reference sequence).

This chain joins TRBV5-1 and TRBJ2-5, with D perhaps assigned TRBD1 or TRBD2 (5 bases each). Germline assignment: CDR1 SGHRS and CDR2 YFSETQ. The CDR3 extends over 13 amino acids. V was shortened by 2 bases and J by 5 bases, with 10 bases between the two germline ends. In nucleotides, the CDR3 is TGCGCCAGCAGCTTCACGGGGCGTGAGACCCAGTACTTC. It translates to CASSFTGRETQYF.

The chain couples TRBV7-2 to TRBJ2-3, with D unclear. The germline gives CDR1 SGHTA, CDR2 FQGNSA. CDR3 length: 17 residues. V was shortened by 4 bases and J by 0 bases, with 17 bases between the two germline ends. The CDR3 spells CASSSITAALSTDTQYF. As DNA, the CDR3 is TGTGCCAGCAGCTCTATTACAGCAGCGCTTAGCACAGATACGCAGTATTTT.

The table lists this clonotype with many counts. This chain uses TRBV5-1 with TRBJ2-6; 9 bases line up with TRBD1. The CDR3 is made up of 18 amino acids. The J segment lost 4 bases and the V segment lost 1 base, leaving 9 bases of the junction unmatched. CDR1 is SGHRS and CDR2 is YFSETQ in the germline V gene. In nucleotides, the CDR3 is TGCGCCAGCAGCTTGCCACGGGACAGGGTGAGCGGGGCCAACGTCCTGACTTTC. Translation: CASSLPRDRVSGANVLTF.

This clonotype was observed many times. V usage is TRBV5-5 and J usage is TRBJ2-2, with 8 bases that match TRBD2. CDR1 is SGHKS and CDR2 is YYEKEE in the germline V gene (reference sequence). The CDR3 is made up of 18 amino acids. With V trimmed by 4 bases and J by 6 bases, 17 bases remained unmatched. CDR3 coding DNA: TGTGCCAGCAGCCCCGGGGGAATTGGAGCGGGAGAATCCGGGGAGCTGTTTTTT. This codes for CASSPGGIGAGESGELFF.

This clonotype was found a few times. The J gene is TRBJ2-1, the V gene TRBV3-1; D may be TRBD2 (6 bases). Trimming pared 5 bases from V and 7 bases from J, leaving 18 bases between. Germline CDR1 and CDR2: LGHDT and YNNKEL (reference sequence). The CDR3 sequence is 15 residues long. The CDR3 DNA reads TGTGCCAGCAGCATCGGACTACTACGCCTTAATGAGCAGTTCTTC. Its translation is CASSIGLLRLNEQFF.

In its sample, this clonotype was seen many times. The gene calls are TRBV15 and TRBJ2-5; D is undetermined. Germline V gene sequence: CDR1 LNHNV, CDR2 YYDKDF (reference sequence). The CDR3 runs 13 residues. V shed 2 bases and J shed 5 bases, with 9 bases lying between them. CDR3 loop: CATSRSVWETQYF. The CDR3 coding sequence is TGTGCCACCAGCAGAAGTGTATGGGAGACCCAGTACTTC.

Of note for this clonotype: Possible read error: a much larger clone is one base away. V usage is TRBV6-5 and J usage is TRBJ2-5; D is unresolved. The CDR3 spans 14 residues. Trimming cost V 0 bases and J 1 base, with 6 bases left between them. CDR1 and CDR2 from the germline V gene are MNHEY and SVGAGI. The CDR3: CASSYSSSQETQYF. The CDR3 bases are TGTGCCAGCAGTTACTCGAGCAGCCAAGAGACCCAGTACTTC.

This clonotype was seen only a few times. The chain joins TRBV29-1 to TRBJ2-7, with 11 positions matching TRBD1. J was trimmed by 0 bases and V by 6 bases; bases with no gene match: 13. Per germline, CDR1 SQVTM and CDR2 ANQGSEA. This CDR3 has 17 residues. CDR3 in DNA: TGCAGCGTCGACAAACCCGGGACAGGGGGACCCTCCTACGAGCAGTACTTC. Protein: CSVDKPGTGGPSYEQYF.

A few counts support this clonotype. The gene calls are TRBV6-1 and TRBJ2-2; TRBD2 aligns across 13 bases. The CDR3 runs 19 residues. Germline CDR1 MNHNS, CDR2 SASEGT. With V trimmed by 7 bases and J by 3 bases, 14 bases remained unmatched. In nucleotides, the CDR3 is TGTGCCAGCATCGGATTTGGACTAGCGGGAGTTTTCGACACCGGGGAGCTGTTTTTT. Encoded protein: CASIGFGLAGVFDTGELFF.

This clonotype was counted many times. The V gene is TRBV2, the J gene TRBJ2-1; 7 positions agree with TRBD1. CDR1 and CDR2 (germline): SNHLY, FYNNEI. The CDR3 is made up of 14 amino acids. J was trimmed by 4 bases and V by 7 bases; bases with no gene match: 7. The CDR3 region is CASKDRRNYNEQFF. CDR3 DNA: TGTGCCAGCAAGGACAGGAGGAATTACAATGAGCAGTTCTTC.

This clonotype was observed many times. The CDR3 reads CATSDRSGQGFYNEQFF. CDR3 in DNA: TGTGCCACCAGTGATCGATCGGGACAGGGGTTCTACAATGAGCAGTTCTTC. The chain carries TRBV24-1 and TRBJ2-1; the match to TRBD1 covers 10 bases. This CDR3 contains 17 residues. Trimming took 3 bases from V and 3 from J; bases not matched to a gene: 7. The germline V gene encodes CDR1 KGHDR and CDR2 SFDVKD.